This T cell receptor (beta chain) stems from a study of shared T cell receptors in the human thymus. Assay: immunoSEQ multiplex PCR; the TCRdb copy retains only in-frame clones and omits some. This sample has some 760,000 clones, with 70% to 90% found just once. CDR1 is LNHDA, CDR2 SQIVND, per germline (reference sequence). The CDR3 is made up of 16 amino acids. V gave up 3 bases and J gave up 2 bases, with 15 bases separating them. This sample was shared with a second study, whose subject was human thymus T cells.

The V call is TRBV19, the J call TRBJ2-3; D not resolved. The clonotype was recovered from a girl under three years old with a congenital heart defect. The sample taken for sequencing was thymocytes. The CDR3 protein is CASSMKVLIYTDTQYF. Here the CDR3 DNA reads TGTGCCAGTAGTATGAAAGTCCTTATCTACACAGATACGCAGTATTTT.